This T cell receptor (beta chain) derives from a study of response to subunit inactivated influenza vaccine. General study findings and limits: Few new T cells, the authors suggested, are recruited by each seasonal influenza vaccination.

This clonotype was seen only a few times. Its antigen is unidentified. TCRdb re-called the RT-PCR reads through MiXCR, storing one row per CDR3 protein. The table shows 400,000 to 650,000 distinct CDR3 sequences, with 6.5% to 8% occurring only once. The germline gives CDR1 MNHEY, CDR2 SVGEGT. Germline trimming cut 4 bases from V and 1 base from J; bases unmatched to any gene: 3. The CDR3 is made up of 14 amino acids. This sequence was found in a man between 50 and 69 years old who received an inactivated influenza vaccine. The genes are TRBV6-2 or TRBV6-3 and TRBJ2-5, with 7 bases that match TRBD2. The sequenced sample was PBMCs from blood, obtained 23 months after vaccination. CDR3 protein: CASSWGTTQETQYF. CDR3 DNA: TGTGCCAGCAGTTGGGGGACTACCCAAGAGACCCAGTACTTC.